This T cell receptor (beta chain) was found in a study of STAT3 mutations in large granular lymphocyte leukemia. With 1 base removed from V and 13 bases from J, the gap between germline ends came to 3 bases. CDR3 size: 9 residues. Germline V gene lookup returns CDR1 MNHNS and CDR2 SASEGT. Points from the study as a whole: At least one immunodominant TCR beta clonotype appeared in every T-cell large granular lymphocyte leukemia patient. Suggested: STAT3 mutation was not the ancestral event for these clonal expansions.

In its sample, this clone was seen a few times. Its antigen is undetermined. The data were produced by immunoSEQ multiplex PCR, yet TCRdb's version contains in-frame clones alone and is incomplete. The table includes about 4,400 clones, roughly 85% detected once. This chain connects TRBV6-1 to TRBJ2-3; D is unresolved. The sequence came from a man aged 40-55 years with T-cell large granular lymphocyte leukemia. Some clones in this sample may be carry-over from other donors' samples. Source material: peripheral blood mononuclear cells. In nucleotides, the CDR3 is TGTGCCAGCAGTGAAGGGAAGTATTTT. Translating gives CASSEGKYF.